The present T cell receptor (beta chain) was sequenced within a study of blood T cells in healthy people across ages. Overall study context: Capturing about one barcoded beta molecule per two T cells was achieved by template switching. Study conclusions and caveats: Strong correlation was found linking TCR beta diversity to naive T cell percentage.

A second PCR of 7 to 11 cycles used a sample-barcoded 5' primer and a J-beta primer mix. TCRdb reprocessed the 5' RACE reads via MiXCR and lists one record per CDR3 protein. The sample holds more than 1,400,000 distinct CDR3 sequences, approximately 38% seen once. This clonotype has only one observation. Antigen unknown. Its ends do not fully match the called genes, so a read error is possible. Looked up from germline, CDR1 is MNHEY and CDR2 is SMNVEV (reference sequence). This CDR3 has 15 residues. This TCR was recovered from a young woman in good health. V is TRBV27 and J is TRBJ1-1; a weak D match, TRBD1 (5 bases). The sequencing sample was made of blood. CDR3 amino acids: CASSYTTDPNIEAFF. CDR3 coding DNA: TGTGCCAGCAGTTACACGACAGACCCGAACATTGAAGCTTTCTTT.